The T cell receptor (beta chain) described here comes from a study of cytomegalovirus exposure and HLA in healthy donors. Findings and limits, study-wide: Reports described diagnosis of cytomegalovirus status by the classifier as highly specific and sensitive. Owing to their indistinguishability, certain V segments, notably TRBV6-2 and TRBV6-3, were excluded. TCR beta V segments were, for the most part, productive about 87% or about 30% of the time in an earlier analysis. Among the sequence variants, a highly shared cluster was likely an artifact of sequencing.

The PCR contained 60 Vbeta and 13 Jbeta primers. The method was immunoSEQ multiplex PCR; TCRdb's version includes in-frame clones alone and lacks a portion of them. The table lists 95,000 to 100,000 clones, more than 70% of them singletons. Germline V gives CDR1 SGHTS, CDR2 YDEGEE. This CDR3 has 15 residues. Trimming cost V 2 bases and J 4 bases, with 12 bases left between them. Details on this clone: Its antigen is unknown.

The sequence came from a female donor in good health and CMV-seronegative. Source material: PBMCs. This chain links TRBV5-8 with TRBJ2-2, with D maybe TRBD1 (6 bases). CDR3 sequence: CASSFQGIITGELFF. The CDR3 DNA reads TGTGCCAGCAGCTTCCAGGGGATAATCACCGGGGAGCTGTTTTTT. The whole variable domain, remainder taken from reference TRBV5-8 and TRBJ2-2, is EAGVTQSPTHLIKTRGQQATLRCSPISGHTSVYWYQQALGLGLQFLLWYDEGEERNRGNFPPRFSGRQFPNYSSELNVNALELEDSALYLCASSFQGIITGELFFGEGSRLTVL.